The clone carrying this T cell receptor (beta chain) appeared once. As the template, RNA transcripts were used to amplify TCR beta CDR3 regions. Second-round multiplex PCR followed a first-round RT-PCR using HTBI primers. TCRdb itself ran the multiplex PCR reads through MiXCR, one entry per CDR3 protein. The data contain roughly 610,000 distinct CDR3 sequences, about 20% of them singletons. The entry originates in a study of Graves' ophthalmopathy and Graves' hyperthyroidism. The V end was cut by 8 bases, the J end by 0 bases, with 16 bases between. There are 15 residues in the CDR3. The V call is TRBV12-3 or TRBV12-4, the J call TRBJ1-1; D perhaps matches TRBD1 (6 bases). The sequencing input was peripheral blood. The source of this sequence is a woman under 30 with stable Graves' hyperthyroidism. Some clones in this sample may be carry-over from other donors' samples. CDR3 protein: CASSEGGIMNTEAFF. CDR3 DNA: TGTGCCAGCTCGGAGGGGGGGATTATGAACACTGAAGCTTTCTTT.